These T cell receptor beta chains were read from a single sample in a study of shared clonotypes between healthy human individuals. This table comes from immunoSEQ multiplex PCR, and its TCRdb copy is limited to in-frame clones, with some not included. The repertoire holds 2 million to 2.5 million clones, with around 90% as singletons. The sequenced sample consisted of naive CD4+ T cells from PBMCs. These receptor sequences come from a young man in good health. Some clones in this sample may be carry-over from other donors' samples. Each CDR3 is given with its conserved first and last residue.

V	CDR3
TRBV6-1	CASSEAPQPDTYEQYF
TRBV5-1	CASSFSPELDTQYF
TRBV7-6	CASSLGRTSGNTIYF
TRBV5-5	CASSLGQETDGYTF
TRBV7-9	CASRTSYEQYF
TRBV5-1	CASSPGGLAGTDTQYF
TRBV5-4	CASSPRGGFRELFF
TRBV5-4	CASSLGLAGVTDTQYF
TRBV19	CASSNREGNTIYF
TRBV7-2	CASSGNRDRSAGTF
TRBV5-1	CASSPGGEYGYTF
TRBV19	CASSIAASSSYNEQFF